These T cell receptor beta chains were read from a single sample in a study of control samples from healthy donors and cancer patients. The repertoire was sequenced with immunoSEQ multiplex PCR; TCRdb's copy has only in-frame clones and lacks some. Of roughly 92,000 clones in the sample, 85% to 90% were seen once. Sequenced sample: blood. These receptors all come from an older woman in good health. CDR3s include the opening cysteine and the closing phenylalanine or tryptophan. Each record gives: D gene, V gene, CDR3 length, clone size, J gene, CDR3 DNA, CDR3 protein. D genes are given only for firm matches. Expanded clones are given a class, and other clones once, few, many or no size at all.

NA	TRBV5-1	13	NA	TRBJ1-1	TGCGCCAGCAGCCCCCAGGGGTTGGCTGAAGCTTTCTTT	CASSPQGLAEAFF
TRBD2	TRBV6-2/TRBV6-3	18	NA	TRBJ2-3	TGTGCCAGCAGTTACCCCCTAGCGGGAGCCCCGCCCGGAGATACGCAGTATTTT	CASSYPLAGAPPGDTQYF
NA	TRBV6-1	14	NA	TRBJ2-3	TGTGCCAGCAGTGAAGACAGGGTCCTTCTTACGCAGTATTTT	CASSEDRVLLTQYF
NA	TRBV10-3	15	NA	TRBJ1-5	TGTGCCATCAGTGATTCAGGGTTGAGCAATCAGCCCCAGCATTTT	CAISDSGLSNQPQHF
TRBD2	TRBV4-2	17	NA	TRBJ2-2	TGTGCCAGCAGCCAAGGACCGCGGGAGAGGTTGGGTGGGGAGCTGTTTTTT	CASSQGPRERLGGELFF
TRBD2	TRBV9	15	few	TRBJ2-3	TGTGCCAGCAGCTTTAGCGGGGGGGGAAAAGATACGCAGTATTTT	CASSFSGGGKDTQYF
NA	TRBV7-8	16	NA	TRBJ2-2	TGTGCCAGCACCCCGAATGGCGGATCGGGGGTCGGGGAGCTGTTTTTT	CASTPNGGSGVGELFF
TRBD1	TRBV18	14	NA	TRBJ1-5	TGTGCCAGCTCCCCCGGACAGGGGGAACAGCCCCAGCATTTT	CASSPGQGEQPQHF
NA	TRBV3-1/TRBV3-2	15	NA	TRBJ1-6	TGTGCCAGCAGCCAAGTTCTCAGGCCGAATTCACCCCTCCACTTT	CASSQVLRPNSPLHF
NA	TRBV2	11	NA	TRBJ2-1	TGTGCCAGCAAAGGTCGTGATGAGCAGTTCTTC	CASKGRDEQFF
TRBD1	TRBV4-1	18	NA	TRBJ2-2	TGCGCCAGCAGCCACCGGGACAGGGTAAAACCGAACACCGGGGAGCTGTTTTTT	CASSHRDRVKPNTGELFF
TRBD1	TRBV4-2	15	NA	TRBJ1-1	TGTGCCAGCAGCCAAGGGAGGACAGGGAACACTGAAGCTTTCTTT	CASSQGRTGNTEAFF
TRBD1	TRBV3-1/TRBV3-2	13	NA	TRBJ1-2	TGTGCCAGCAGCCAAGGGACAGGGGTGGGCTACACCTTC	CASSQGTGVGYTF
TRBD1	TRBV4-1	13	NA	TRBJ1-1	TGCGCCAGCAGCTGGGGGACAGGGGAGAAAGCTTTCTTT	CASSWGTGEKAFF
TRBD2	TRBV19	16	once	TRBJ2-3	TGTGCCAGTAGTTCTCAACTAGCGGGAGGGTTAGATACGCAGTATTTT	CASSSQLAGGLDTQYF
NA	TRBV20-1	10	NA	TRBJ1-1	TGCAGTGCTAGCAGGCGTGAAGCTTTCTTT	CSASRREAFF
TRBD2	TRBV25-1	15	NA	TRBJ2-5	TGTGCCAGCAGACTTACTAGCGGGAGACGGGAGACCCAGTACTTC	CASRLTSGRRETQYF
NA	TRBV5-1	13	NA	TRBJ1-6	TGCGCCAGCGCAACATTGTCTGATTCACCCCTCCACTTT	CASATLSDSPLHF
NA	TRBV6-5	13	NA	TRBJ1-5	TGTGCCAGCAGTCTTGTCAGTGATCAGCCCCAGCATTTT	CASSLVSDQPQHF
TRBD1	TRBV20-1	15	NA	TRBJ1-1	TGCAGTGCTAGTTCGGACAGGAACCTGAACACTGAAGCTTTCTTT	CSASSDRNLNTEAFF
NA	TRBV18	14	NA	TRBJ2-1	TGTGCCAGCTCACCACCGAACAGTATCGATGAGCAGTTCTTC	CASSPPNSIDEQFF
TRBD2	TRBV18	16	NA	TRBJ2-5	TGTGCCAGCTCACCACGGAGCGGGAGGTTTCAAGAGACCCAGTACTTC	CASSPRSGRFQETQYF
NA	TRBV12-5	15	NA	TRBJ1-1	TGTGCTAGTGGTTTGGTACTTTTCAGGGCGCCTGAAGCTTTCTTT	CASGLVLFRAPEAFF
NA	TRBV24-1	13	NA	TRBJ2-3	TGTGCCACCAGTGAGGGTAGCACAGATACGCAGTATTTT	CATSEGSTDTQYF
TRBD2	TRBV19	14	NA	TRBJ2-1	TGTGCCAGTAGAATAGCGGGGGGGCCCAATGAGCAGTTCTTC	CASRIAGGPNEQFF
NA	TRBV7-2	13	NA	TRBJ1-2	TGTGCCAGCACCGAGGTGTGGGACTATGGCTACACCTTC	CASTEVWDYGYTF
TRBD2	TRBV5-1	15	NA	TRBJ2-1	TGCGCCAGTTACACCACTAGCGGAACCTACAATGAGCAGTTCTTC	CASYTTSGTYNEQFF
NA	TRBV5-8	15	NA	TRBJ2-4	TGTGCCAGCAGAACCAGGGGTCTAGCCAAAAACATTCAGTACTTC	CASRTRGLAKNIQYF
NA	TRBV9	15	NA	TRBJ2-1	TGTGCCAGCAGCCCTAGCGTAGTTACCTACAATGAGCAGTTCTTC	CASSPSVVTYNEQFF
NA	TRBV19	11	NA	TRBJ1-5	TGTGCCAGTAGTATAGTTCAGCCCCAGCATTTT	CASSIVQPQHF
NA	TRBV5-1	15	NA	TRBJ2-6	TGCGCCAGCAGCCCAAGCGGCTCTGGGGCCAACGTCCTGACTTTC	CASSPSGSGANVLTF
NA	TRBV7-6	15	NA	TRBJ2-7	TGTGCCAGCAGCTACCCCCCCCGGGGGAAATACGAGCAGTACTTC	CASSYPPRGKYEQYF
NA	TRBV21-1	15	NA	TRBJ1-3	TGTGCCAGCAGCAAGGTATCGGACCAAAGAGACACCATATATTTT	CASSKVSDQRDTIYF
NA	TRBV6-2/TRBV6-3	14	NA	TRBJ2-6	TGTGCCAGCAGTAGGTTCTCTGGGGCCAACGTCCTGACTTTC	CASSRFSGANVLTF
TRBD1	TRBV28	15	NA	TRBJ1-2	TGTGCCAGCAGTTTTGCCCGACAGGGTTGGAATGGCTGCACCTTC	CASSFARQGWNGCTF
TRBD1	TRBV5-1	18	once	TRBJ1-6	TGCGCCAGCAGCTGGGGGGAGGGGGCCAGGTACGAGAATTCACCCCTCCACTTT	CASSWGEGARYENSPLHF
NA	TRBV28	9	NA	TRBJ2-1	TGTGCCTCCCCGAGGGGGCAGTTCTTC	CASPRGQFF
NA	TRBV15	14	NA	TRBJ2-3	TGTGCCACCAGCAGAGACGGGTACACAGATACGCAGTATTTT	CATSRDGYTDTQYF
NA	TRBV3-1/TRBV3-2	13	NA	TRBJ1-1	TGTGCCAGCAGCCAAGAGCCGTACACTGAAGCTTTCTTT	CASSQEPYTEAFF
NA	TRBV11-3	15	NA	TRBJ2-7	TGTGCCAGCACTAAGAGGGCAGGGAATTCCTACGAGCAGTACTTC	CASTKRAGNSYEQYF
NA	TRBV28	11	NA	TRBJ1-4	TGTGCCAGCAGTTTAGAAGAAAAACTGTTTTTT	CASSLEEKLFF
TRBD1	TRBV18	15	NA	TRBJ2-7	TGTGCCAGCTCACCGTACCGGGACAGCACCTACGAGCAGTACTTC	CASSPYRDSTYEQYF
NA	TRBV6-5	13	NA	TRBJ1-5	TGTGCCAGCAGTTTCGAGGGGTCCCCGCCCCAGCATTTT	CASSFEGSPPQHF
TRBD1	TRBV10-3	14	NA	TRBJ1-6	TGTGCCATCAGTGGGTGGACAGGAAATTCACCCCTCCACTTT	CAISGWTGNSPLHF
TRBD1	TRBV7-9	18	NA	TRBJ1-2	TGTGCCAGCACCCGATTGGGACAGCCGTTCCAGGCTAACTATGGCTACACCTTC	CASTRLGQPFQANYGYTF
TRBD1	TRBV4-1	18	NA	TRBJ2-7	TGCGCCAGCAGCAACCGGGGACAGGGATCGTGGAGCTCCTACGAGCAGTACTTC	CASSNRGQGSWSSYEQYF
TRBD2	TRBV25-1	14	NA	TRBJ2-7	TGTGCCAGCAGGGGAAGCGGGGTTCCCTACGAGCAGTACTTC	CASRGSGVPYEQYF
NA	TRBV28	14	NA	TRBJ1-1	TGTGCCAGCGGTCAGGGGCCGTCGAACACTGAAGCTTTCTTT	CASGQGPSNTEAFF
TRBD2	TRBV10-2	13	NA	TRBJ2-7	TGCGCCAGCAGTTTAGCGGGGCTCTACGAGCAGTACTTC	CASSLAGLYEQYF
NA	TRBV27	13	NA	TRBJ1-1	TGTGCCAGCAGCCATGGACGTAGACTTGAAGCTTTCTTT	CASSHGRRLEAFF
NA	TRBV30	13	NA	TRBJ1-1	TGTGCCTGGAGCTCCTGGGGGAACACTGAAGCTTTCTTT	CAWSSWGNTEAFF
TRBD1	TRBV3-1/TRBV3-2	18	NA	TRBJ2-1	TGTGCCAGCAGCCACCGGGACAGGGGGCGCAGCTCCTACAATGAGCAGTTCTTC	CASSHRDRGRSSYNEQFF
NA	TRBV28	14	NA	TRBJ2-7	TGTGCCAGCAGGGGCTGGGGGGCCACCTACGAGCAGTACTTC	CASRGWGATYEQYF
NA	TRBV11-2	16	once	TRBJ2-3	TGTGCCAGCAGCTTGAAACTAGCCCGGAGCACAGATACGCAGTATTTT	CASSLKLARSTDTQYF
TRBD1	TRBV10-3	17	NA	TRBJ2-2	TGTGCCATCAGTGAGTCTAACAGGGGAATAGGAACCGGGGAGCTGTTTTTT	CAISESNRGIGTGELFF
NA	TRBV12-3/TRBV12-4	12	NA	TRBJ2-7	TGTGCCAGCAGTCGGTTGACCTACGAGCAGTACTTC	CASSRLTYEQYF
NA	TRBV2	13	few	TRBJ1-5	TGTGCCAGCAAGAGGGACAACAATCAGCCCCAGCATTTT	CASKRDNNQPQHF
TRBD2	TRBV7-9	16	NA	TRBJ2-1	TGTGCCAGCAGCCTCGGGGATACTAGCGGTTACAATGAGCAGTTCTTC	CASSLGDTSGYNEQFF